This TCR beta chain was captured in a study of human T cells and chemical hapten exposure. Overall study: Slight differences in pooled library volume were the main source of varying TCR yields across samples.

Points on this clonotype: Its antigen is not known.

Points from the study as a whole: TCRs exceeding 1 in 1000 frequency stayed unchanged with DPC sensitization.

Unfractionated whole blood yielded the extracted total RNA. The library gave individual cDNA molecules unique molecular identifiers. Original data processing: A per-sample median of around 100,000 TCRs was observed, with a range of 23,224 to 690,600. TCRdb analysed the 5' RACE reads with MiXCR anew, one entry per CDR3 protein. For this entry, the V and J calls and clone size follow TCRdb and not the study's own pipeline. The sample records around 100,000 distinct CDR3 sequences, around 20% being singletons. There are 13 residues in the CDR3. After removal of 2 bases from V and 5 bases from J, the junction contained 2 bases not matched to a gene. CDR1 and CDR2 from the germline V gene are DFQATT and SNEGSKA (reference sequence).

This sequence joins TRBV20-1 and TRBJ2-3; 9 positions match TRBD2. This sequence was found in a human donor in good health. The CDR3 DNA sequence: TGCAGTGCTAGAAAAGCGGGAGGAGATACGCAGTATTTT. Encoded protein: CSARKAGGDTQYF.